These T cell receptor beta chains were read from a single sample in a study of blood T cells in healthy people across ages. TCRdb re-called the 5' RACE reads through MiXCR, storing one row per CDR3 protein. The table records over a million distinct CDR3 sequences, 55% to 75% of them present only once. Sequences were obtained from blood. These receptors were taken from a man aged 18 to 30 in good health. Each CDR3 is given with its conserved first and last residue. D genes are given only for firm matches. Not all rows give a size; the values are once, few, many and, for expanded clones, a class.

TRBV20-1,NA,NA,TRBJ2-7,TGCAGTGCTATAGCCGCTCTCTCCTACAATGAGCAGTACTTC,CSAIAALSYNEQYF
TRBV12-3/TRBV12-4,NA,NA,TRBJ1-5,TGTGCCAGCAGTCGTAACAGAGGTAATCAGCCCCAGCATTTT,CASSRNRGNQPQHF
TRBV12-3/TRBV12-4,TRBD1,few,TRBJ2-1,TGTGCCAGCAGTCCGGGACAGGGGGGCTACAATGAGCAGTTCTTC,CASSPGQGGYNEQFF
TRBV9,NA,once,TRBJ1-1,TGTGCCAGCAGCGTAGATGGGGGAGAGAACACTGAAGCTTTCTTT,CASSVDGGENTEAFF
TRBV4-3,NA,NA,TRBJ1-2,TGCGCCAGCAGCCCCCGACCGGGACTTAGCTACACCTTC,CASSPRPGLSYTF
TRBV14,NA,NA,TRBJ2-5,TGTGCCAGCAGCCAGCTCTTAGCAGGGCCTCTTGAGACCCAGTACTTC,CASSQLLAGPLETQYF
TRBV9,NA,NA,TRBJ2-3,TGTGCCAGCAGCGTAGGAACTACCCCGACCACAGATACGCAGTATTTT,CASSVGTTPTTDTQYF
TRBV12-3/TRBV12-4,NA,NA,TRBJ1-4,TGTGCCAGCAGTTTAGTTTGGCAGTATGAAAAACTGTTTTTT,CASSLVWQYEKLFF
TRBV7-8,TRBD2,NA,TRBJ2-1,TGTGCCAGCAGCCCTGGACTAGCGGGGCTTACAAACAATGAGCAGTTCTTC,CASSPGLAGLTNNEQFF
TRBV3-1,NA,NA,TRBJ1-2,TGTGCCAGCAGCCACCTGACAGAGAATGTCTACTATGGCTACACCTTC,CASSHLTENVYYGYTF
TRBV7-2,NA,few,TRBJ2-7,TGTGCCAGCAGCTTCCAGGCCGGACCCTACGAGCAGTACTTC,CASSFQAGPYEQYF
TRBV4-1,TRBD2,NA,TRBJ2-5,TGCGCCAGCAGCCAAGTAGCGGGAGTGGATGTTGAGACCCAGTACTTC,CASSQVAGVDVETQYF
TRBV7-9,TRBD1,NA,TRBJ2-1,TGTGCCAGCAGCGTAGCTACAGGGGGCAATGAGCAGTTCTTC,CASSVATGGNEQFF
TRBV4-1,TRBD2,NA,TRBJ2-3,TGCGCCAGCAGCCTGAGCGGGGCGCACACAGATACGCAGTATTTT,CASSLSGAHTDTQYF
TRBV7-2,NA,NA,TRBJ2-1,TGTGCCAGCAGCTTAACGGTAGCAGACTCCTACAATGAGCAGTTCTTC,CASSLTVADSYNEQFF
TRBV7-9,TRBD2,NA,TRBJ2-7,TGTGCCAGCGGTTCTAGCGGGAGCTCCTACGAGCAGTACTTC,CASGSSGSSYEQYF
TRBV25-1,TRBD1,NA,TRBJ2-5,TGTGCCAGCGCCGGACAGGGGGCTCGAGAGACCCAGTACTTC,CASAGQGARETQYF
TRBV15,TRBD1,few,TRBJ2-5,TGTGCCACCAGCAGCGGACAGGGGGCAAGTTGGGAGCAGTACTTC,CATSSGQGASWEQYF
TRBV20-1,TRBD1,once,TRBJ1-6,TGCAGTGCTAGAGATCTCGTGTGGGACAGGGAGGTTCCACCCCTCCACTTT,CSARDLVWDREVPPLHF
TRBV2,NA,NA,TRBJ1-5,TGTGCCAGCAGCGTAGATCAGCCCCAGCATTTT,CASSVDQPQHF
TRBV20-1,TRBD2,NA,TRBJ2-7,TGCAGTGCCTCGCCCGATAAGCGGGACCTAATCTACGAGCAGTACTTC,CSASPDKRDLIYEQYF
TRBV20-1,NA,NA,TRBJ2-3,TGCAGTGGGAAAAGCGGACCTAGCACAGATACGCAGTATTTT,CSGKSGPSTDTQYF
TRBV4-1,TRBD1,NA,TRBJ2-7,TGCGCCAGCAGCCAAGAGAGACAGGGTACCACCTACGAGCAGTACTTC,CASSQERQGTTYEQYF
TRBV4-1,NA,NA,TRBJ1-2,TGCGCCAGCAGCCATGGAAAGAACTATGGCTACACCTTC,CASSHGKNYGYTF
TRBV20-1,TRBD2,few,TRBJ2-3,TGCAGTGCCCAGGGACTAGCGGGAGTTTTAGATACGCAGTATTTT,CSAQGLAGVLDTQYF
TRBV4-3,TRBD1,NA,TRBJ2-1,TGCGCCAGCAGCCGAACGACAGGGGGCGATGTTAATGGGCAGTTCTTC,CASSRTTGGDVNGQFF
TRBV7-9,NA,NA,TRBJ1-2,TGTGCCAGCAGCCCGGGGGGGGCAGGGTCAAACTATGGCTACACCTTC,CASSPGGAGSNYGYTF
TRBV2,NA,NA,TRBJ2-3,TGTGCCAGCAGCTCACCAGGGGCGACGCAGTATTTT,CASSSPGATQYF
TRBV6-4,NA,few,TRBJ1-2,TGTGCCAGCAGTGACTTTAATGGCTACACCTTC,CASSDFNGYTF
TRBV3-1,TRBD2,NA,TRBJ2-1,TGTGCCAGCAGCCAAGACGGAGGGACTAGTGCAAATGAGCAGTTCTTC,CASSQDGGTSANEQFF
TRBV7-9,TRBD2,NA,TRBJ2-7,TGTGCCAGCAGCTTAGCGGCAGGTCCGAGCGGGAACCCCTACGAGCAGTACTTC,CASSLAAGPSGNPYEQYF
TRBV27,NA,NA,TRBJ1-4,TGTGCCAGCAGTTTATTGGGGCCTGGTGAAAAACTGTTTTTT,CASSLLGPGEKLFF
TRBV3-1,NA,once,TRBJ2-7,TGTGCCAGCAGCTACGGGACGGCCCAGAGCTCCTACGAGCAGTACTTC,CASSYGTAQSSYEQYF
TRBV7-2,TRBD2,few,TRBJ2-1,TGTGCCAGCAGCTTATTGACCGGGGGGGCCAATGAGCAGTTCTTC,CASSLLTGGANEQFF
TRBV4-2,NA,NA,TRBJ1-2,TGTGCCAGCAGCCAAGTCACCGTTCGCCCGTTGGGCTACACCTTC,CASSQVTVRPLGYTF
TRBV20-1,NA,NA,TRBJ2-7,TGCAGTGCTAGAGATAGATTGCTTTCCTACGAGCAGTACTTC,CSARDRLLSYEQYF
TRBV6-6,TRBD2,NA,TRBJ2-3,TGTGCCAGCAGTTCCCGAATAAAAGCGGGAAGCACAGATACGCAGTATTTT,CASSSRIKAGSTDTQYF
TRBV30,NA,NA,TRBJ2-7,TGTGCCTGGAGCTCCCTGCTATACGAGCAGTACTTC,CAWSSLLYEQYF
TRBV15,NA,NA,TRBJ1-2,TGTGCCACCAGCGACCGGGACACAGGAAACTATGGCTACACCTTC,CATSDRDTGNYGYTF
TRBV15,TRBD1,NA,TRBJ2-1,TGTGCCACCAGCGGCGGACAGGGGGCCTACAATGAGCAGTTCTTC,CATSGGQGAYNEQFF
TRBV29-1,TRBD2,NA,TRBJ2-5,TGCAGCGTTGACAATCGGGGGGGCCGAGAGACCCAGTACTTC,CSVDNRGGRETQYF
TRBV3-1,NA,NA,TRBJ2-3,TGTGCCAGCAGCCAATTTGGGACCCCAGGCACGCAGTATTTT,CASSQFGTPGTQYF
TRBV12-5,TRBD2,few,TRBJ2-7,TGTGCTAGTGGCACCCTCGAAGCGGGAGAAACCTACGAGCAGTACTTC,CASGTLEAGETYEQYF
TRBV7-9,TRBD2,NA,TRBJ2-7,TGTGCCAGCAGCACCCTAGCGGGGGGTCACAATGAGCAGTACTTC,CASSTLAGGHNEQYF
TRBV14,TRBD1,NA,TRBJ1-4,TGTGCCAGCAGCCAAGGGGGACAGCCTAATGAAAAACTGTTTTTT,CASSQGGQPNEKLFF
TRBV30,NA,NA,TRBJ2-3,TGTGCTATGGAGGGGGGAGGCACAGATACGCAGTATTTT,CAMEGGGTDTQYF
TRBV28,TRBD2,NA,TRBJ2-3,TGTGCCAGCAGTTTATGGACTAGCGGGAGGTCCGAAACGCAGTATTTT,CASSLWTSGRSETQYF
TRBV12-3/TRBV12-4,NA,NA,TRBJ2-7,TGTGCCAGCAGTTTTGACCTAACCTACGAGCAGTACTTC,CASSFDLTYEQYF
TRBV3-1,NA,NA,TRBJ1-4,TGTGCCAGCAGCCAAAGACCGTCTAATGAAAAACTGTTTTTT,CASSQRPSNEKLFF
TRBV6-5,NA,NA,TRBJ2-4,TGTGCCGCGAAGGGGACAGCCAAAAACATTCAGTACTTC,CAAKGTAKNIQYF
TRBV7-2,TRBD2,NA,TRBJ2-5,TGTGCCAGCAGCTTAGCCGGACTAGCGCTCGGCTTGGAGACCCAGTACTTC,CASSLAGLALGLETQYF
TRBV18,NA,once,TRBJ2-6,TGTGCCAGCTCACCACTCGGCTCAAGGCCATCTGGGGCCAACGTCCTGACTTTC,CASSPLGSRPSGANVLTF
TRBV21-1,NA,NA,TRBJ2-1,TGTGCCAGCAGCAAGGGGACAGGGGACTACAATGAGCAGTTCTTC,CASSKGTGDYNEQFF
TRBV20-1,NA,NA,TRBJ2-7,TGCAGTGCCGTCCAGGGCAGTCTCTCCTACGAGCAGTACTTC,CSAVQGSLSYEQYF
TRBV7-9,NA,NA,TRBJ2-5,TGTGCCAGCAGCTTGCCTTCTATGAGGGTTGAGACCCAGTACTTC,CASSLPSMRVETQYF
TRBV20-1,TRBD2,NA,TRBJ2-3,TGCAGTGCTTTAGCGGGAGAGGGGGTGGATACGCAGTATTTT,CSALAGEGVDTQYF
TRBV2,NA,NA,TRBJ2-7,TGTGCCAGCAGTCCTTCGGCAGGACACTCCTACGAGCAGTACTTC,CASSPSAGHSYEQYF
TRBV6-2/TRBV6-3,NA,NA,TRBJ2-3,TGTGCCAGCAGTCAAATACCGCATACGCAGTATTTT,CASSQIPHTQYF
TRBV10-3,NA,NA,TRBJ2-5,TGTGCCATTCGGGACTTGGGTCAAGAGACCCAGTACTTC,CAIRDLGQETQYF
TRBV10-3,NA,once,TRBJ2-3,TGTGCCATCAGTGAGTCGCGGGCTAGCAGCACAGATACGCAGTATTTT,CAISESRASSTDTQYF